This is a list of T cell receptor beta chains from one sample in a study of shared clonotypes between healthy human individuals. Assay: immunoSEQ multiplex PCR; the TCRdb copy retains only in-frame clones and omits some. The data show under 1,100,000 clones, with about 80% seen just once and approximately 1.5% held by the top ten. Source material: memory CD4+ T cells sorted from blood. These receptors originate from a man younger than 35 in good health. Both conserved end residues are part of each CDR3. The D gene is left open where the match is weak.

DNA: TGTGCCAGCAGCCTGGAATCGGGGGCGCACTATGGCTACACCTTC
CDR3: CASSLESGAHYGYTF
J: TRBJ1-2
V: TRBV7-9
D: .

DNA: TGTGCCAGCAGCGGGCGGGGGAGCCCAGATACGCAGTATTTT
CDR3: CASSGRGSPDTQYF
J: TRBJ2-3
V: TRBV2
D: TRBD2

DNA: TGTGCCAGCAGTCCGATACAGGGTCCCCCTTACTTC
CDR3: CASSPIQGPPYF
J: TRBJ2-7
V: TRBV27
D: .

DNA: TGTGCCAGCTCACCGCGGAACTCACCCCTCCACTTT
CDR3: CASSPRNSPLHF
J: TRBJ1-6
V: TRBV18
D: .

DNA: TGCGCCAGCAGCCAGGGTAGCGGGAGCTCCTACAATGAGCAGTTCTTC
CDR3: CASSQGSGSSYNEQFF
J: TRBJ2-1
V: TRBV4-1
D: TRBD2

DNA: TGTGCCTGGAGTGTATCGGGGCCCTCCCGGCCCCAGCATTTT
CDR3: CAWSVSGPSRPQHF
J: TRBJ1-5
V: TRBV30
D: .

DNA: TGTGCCAGCAGCTTAACGGGAGCTTTCAACTATGCTTTCTTT
CDR3: CASSLTGAFNYAFF
J: TRBJ1-1
V: TRBV7-9
D: .

DNA: TGTGCCAGCAGTTCCCTTCGTCGGGGAAACGAGCAGTACTTC
CDR3: CASSSLRRGNEQYF
J: TRBJ2-7
V: TRBV6-5
D: .

DNA: TGTGCCAGCAGCTTGAGCGAGCCGGGACTAGGGCAAGAGCAGTTCTTC
CDR3: CASSLSEPGLGQEQFF
J: TRBJ2-1
V: TRBV7-8
D: TRBD2

DNA: TGTGCCAGCAGCTTCTCCCAGGGGAGTGAGCAGTTCTTC
CDR3: CASSFSQGSEQFF
J: TRBJ2-1
V: TRBV7-2
D: .